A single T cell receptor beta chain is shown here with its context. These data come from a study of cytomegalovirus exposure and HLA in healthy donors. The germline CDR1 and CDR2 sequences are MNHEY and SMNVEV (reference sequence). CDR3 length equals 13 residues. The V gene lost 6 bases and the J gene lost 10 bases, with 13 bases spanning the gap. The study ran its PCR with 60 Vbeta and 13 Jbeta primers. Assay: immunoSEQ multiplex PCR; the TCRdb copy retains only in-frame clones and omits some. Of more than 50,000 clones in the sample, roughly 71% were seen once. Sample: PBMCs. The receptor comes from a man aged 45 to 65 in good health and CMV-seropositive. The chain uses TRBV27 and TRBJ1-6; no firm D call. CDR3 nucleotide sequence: TGTGCCAGCAGAGTAACCCCCGGGTCACCCCTCCACTTT. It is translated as CASRVTPGSPLHF.